A single sample is the source of the 28 T cell receptor beta chains below, sequenced in a study of cytomegalovirus exposure and HLA in healthy donors. The PCR made use of 60 Vbeta and 13 Jbeta primers. Data came from immunoSEQ multiplex PCR; TCRdb stores just in-frame clones and leaves some out. Its clone listing holds 60,000 to 65,000 clones. The sample was PBMCs. The receptors here all came from a man aged 25-45 years in good health and CMV-seropositive.

This chain links TRBV5-1 with TRBJ2-1; 9 bases line up with TRBD2. Per germline, CDR1 SGHRS and CDR2 YFSETQ. CDR3 length: 15 residues. The junction had 3 bases not matched to a gene; V was cut back by 0 bases and J by 5 bases. CDR3 coding DNA: TGCGCCAGCAGCTTGGTGCTAGCGGGGAACAATGAGCAGTTCTTC. Translated, it gives CASSLVLAGNNEQFF. Complete variable domain (other parts from reference TRBV5-1 and TRBJ2-1): KAGVTQTPRYLIKTRGQQVTLSCSPISGHRSVSWYQQTPGQGLQFLFEYFSETQRNKGNFPGRFSGRQFSNSRSEMNVSTLELGDSALYLCASSLVLAGNNEQFFGPGTRLTVL.

The rearrangement links TRBV4-1 to TRBJ2-2, with D possibly TRBD2 on 7 matching bases. In germline, CDR1 is MGHRA, CDR2 YSYEKL. The CDR3 contains 17 residues. With 3 bases removed from V and 0 bases from J, the gap between germline ends came to 14 bases. The CDR3 region has the DNA TGCGCCAGCAGCCATCCTCGGGGGGACACGAACACCGGGGAGCTGTTTTTT. This codes for CASSHPRGDTNTGELFF.

The chain combines TRBV4-1 with TRBJ2-2, with 12 bases aligning to TRBD2. J gave up 1 base and V 0 bases, and 15 bases lay outside the gene matches. The CDR3 runs 22 residues. The germline gives CDR1 MGHRA, CDR2 YSYEKL. The CDR3: CASSQDCIRTSGKCENTGELFF. The CDR3 DNA reads as TGCGCCAGCAGCCAAGATTGTATTCGGACTAGCGGGAAATGCGAGAACACCGGGGAGCTGTTTTTT.

This chain uses TRBV19 with TRBJ1-3; 12 bases fit TRBD1. After removal of 5 bases from V and 8 bases from J, the junction contained 7 bases not matched to a gene. Germline V gene data show CDR1 as LNHDA and CDR2 as SQIVND (reference sequence). The CDR3 has 15 amino acids. The CDR3 sequence is CASSDPGQGADTIYF. The CDR3 nucleotides are TGTGCCAGTAGTGATCCGGGACAGGGGGCAGACACCATATATTTT.

The chain has TRBV7-2 and TRBJ2-7; tentatively, D is TRBD2 (5 bases). The germline gives CDR1 SGHTA, CDR2 FQGNSA. The CDR3 runs to 13 residues. Trimming pared 5 bases from V and 2 bases from J, leaving 10 bases between. The CDR3 nucleotides are TGTGCCAGCAGCAAGGACTTCGCCTACGAGCAGTACTTC. Amino acids: CASSKDFAYEQYF.

V is TRBV9 and J is TRBJ1-2; D is ambiguous. CDR1 SGDLS and CDR2 YYNGEE come from the germline V gene. The CDR3 has 14 amino acids. Trimming shortened V by 3 bases and J by 7 bases, and 16 bases separated the two germline ends. In DNA, the CDR3 is TGTGCCAGCAGCGCCATAGGAGGGCGCGGTGGCTACACCTTC. This translates into CASSAIGGRGGYTF.

CDR3 in amino acids: CASSPGHLWYEQYF. The CDR3 bases are TGTGCCAGCAGTCCGGGACACCTCTGGTACGAGCAGTACTTC. The V and J genes are TRBV27 and TRBJ2-7; a possible D gene is TRBD1 (6 bases). Germline values: CDR1 MNHEY, CDR2 SMNVEV (reference sequence). The CDR3 extends over 14 amino acids. Trimming pared 5 bases from V and 4 bases from J, leaving 15 bases between.

The chain employs TRBV5-4 and TRBJ2-7; 7 positions agree with TRBD1. The CDR3 covers 15 residues. V dropped 4 bases and J dropped 2; count of bases not matched to a gene: 9. CDR1 and CDR2 from the germline V gene are SGHNT and YYREEE (reference sequence). The CDR3 is CASSRLTGSTYEQYF. CDR3 in DNA: TGTGCCAGCAGCCGCCTGACAGGGAGTACCTACGAGCAGTACTTC. Filled out from reference TRBV5-4 and TRBJ2-7, the complete variable domain reads ETGVTQSPTHLIKTRGQQVTLRCSSQSGHNTVSWYQQALGQGPQFIFQYYREEENGRGNFPPRFSGLQFPNYSSELNVNALELDDSALYLCASSRLTGSTYEQYFGPGTRLTVT.

The chain has TRBV18 and TRBJ2-7, with 9 nucleotides matching TRBD2. Germline assignment: CDR1 KGHSH and CDR2 LQKENI. After removal of 4 bases from V and 6 bases from J, the junction contained 7 bases not matched to a gene. This CDR3 is built from 14 residues. For the CDR3, the DNA is TGTGCCAGCTCACGTTCTACGGGACTAGCCGAGCAGTACTTC. As protein: CASSRSTGLAEQYF.

The gene calls are TRBV6-1 and TRBJ2-1, with 10 positions matching TRBD2. The CDR3 covers 14 residues. The germline V gene encodes CDR1 MNHNS and CDR2 SASEGT. The V and J ends lost 4 bases and 5 bases, in that order; junction bases with no gene match: 2. The CDR3 DNA follows: TGTGCCAGCAGTGTACTAGCGGGGAACAATGAGCAGTTCTTC. This codes for CASSVLAGNNEQFF.

This chain joins TRBV11-2 and TRBJ2-1, with D maybe TRBD2 (6 bases). This CDR3 comprises 14 residues. Trimming removed 5 bases from V and 5 bases from J, with 13 bases in between. The V gene's germline CDR1 is SGHAT and CDR2 FQNNGV. CDR3 sequence: CASSLAGRDNEQFF. The CDR3 DNA reads as TGTGCCAGCAGCCTGGCGGGACGTGACAATGAGCAGTTCTTC.

This chain's CDR3 is CASSQDFRPGGSSYNSPLHF. The CDR3, as DNA: TGCGCCAGCAGCCAAGATTTTAGGCCAGGGGGCTCCTCCTATAATTCACCCCTCCACTTT. The chain is built from TRBV4-1 and TRBJ1-6; 8 bases align to TRBD1. The junction had 10 bases not matched to a gene; V was cut back by 0 bases and J by 0 bases. From germline, CDR1 is MGHRA and CDR2 YSYEKL. CDR3 length: 20 amino acids.

The chain joins TRBV7-8 to TRBJ2-7; TRBD1 aligns across 8 bases. This CDR3 comprises 15 residues. CDR1 and CDR2 (germline): SGHVS, FQNEAQ. After removal of 3 bases from V and 3 bases from J, the junction contained 7 bases not matched to a gene. CDR3 loop: CASSLGGQGDYEQYF. CDR3 coding DNA: TGTGCCAGCAGCTTGGGAGGACAGGGAGACTACGAGCAGTACTTC.

About this clone: Its ends do not fully match the called genes, so a read error is possible. This chain joins TRBV5-1 and TRBJ2-7; TRBD2 matches at 8 bases. CDR1 and CDR2 (germline): SGHRS, YFSETQ. This CDR3 comprises 15 residues. The CDR3 is CASSRGGIGSYEQSF. The CDR3 DNA is TGCGCCAGCAGCCGGGGGGGGATTGGCTCCTACGAGCAGTCCTTC. The complete variable domain, with remaining parts taken from reference TRBV5-1 and TRBJ2-7, reads KAGVTQTPRYLIKTRGQQVTLSCSPISGHRSVSWYQQTPGQGLQFLFEYFSETQRNKGNFPGRFSGRQFSNSRSEMNVSTLELGDSALYLCASSRGGIGSYEQSFGPGTRLTVT.

V gene TRBV19 combines with J gene TRBJ1-2; possibly TRBD1 for D (5 bases). The CDR3 has 13 amino acids. The germline V gene has CDR1 LNHDA and CDR2 SQIVND (reference sequence). V lost 6 bases to trimming and J lost 4 bases, with 12 bases between them. CDR3 nucleotides: TGTGCCAGTAGGGAGGGGTTAAGCTATGGCTACACCTTC. This gives the protein CASREGLSYGYTF.

V gene TRBV14 combines with J gene TRBJ2-2; D might be TRBD2 (6 bases). Trimming took 4 bases from V and 0 from J, leaving 9 bases between them. Germline V lookup: CDR1 SGHDN, CDR2 FVKESK. The CDR3 covers 15 residues. The CDR3 bases are TGTGCCAGCAGCCGGAGGGCCTCGAACACCGGGGAGCTGTTTTTT. It encodes CASSRRASNTGELFF.

The chain is built from TRBV11-2 and TRBJ2-5; 10 bases agree with TRBD2. The ends lost 5 bases at V and 1 base at J; junction bases unmatched: 16. This CDR3 has 19 amino acids. CDR1 is SGHAT, CDR2 FQNNGV, per germline. The CDR3, as DNA: TGTGCCAGCAGCCAATTCTTTAATCCGGGACTAGCGACCCAAGAGACCCAGTACTTC. This encodes CASSQFFNPGLATQETQYF.

J is TRBJ1-2 and V is TRBV4-2; TRBD1 aligns across 7 bases. CDR3 size: 15 residues. Germline CDR1 and CDR2: LGHNA and YNFKEQ. V lost 1 base, J lost 5 bases, and 7 bases stayed unmatched. The CDR3 DNA is TGTGCCAGCAGCCAAGGCCCGGGACAGCAATATGGCTACACCTTC. Its translation is CASSQGPGQQYGYTF.

The chain is built from TRBV4-1 and TRBJ2-7, with 7 bases fitting TRBD2. The CDR3 contains 15 residues. V lost 3 bases, J lost 5 bases, and 10 bases stayed unmatched. CDR1 and CDR2 from the germline V gene are MGHRA and YSYEKL. The CDR3 DNA sequence: TGCGCCAGCAGCCAGGAGGGAGGGTTTCGCAACGAGCAGTACTTC. This encodes CASSQEGGFRNEQYF.

The chain carries TRBV7-6 and TRBJ2-3, with a tentative D call TRBD1 (6 bases). The V end was cut by 4 bases, the J end by 5 bases, with 16 bases between. The CDR3 is 15 residues long. Germline lookup yields CDR1 SGHVS and CDR2 FNYEAQ. The CDR3 nucleotides read TGTGCCAGCAGCTATAGAATGGGGGCCCAAGATACGCAGTATTTT. It yields the protein CASSYRMGAQDTQYF.

In the case of this clone: Germline is not matched at one junction end, which may reflect a read error. V gene TRBV4-2 combines with J gene TRBJ1-1, with D possibly being TRBD1 (5 bases). This CDR3 has 15 amino acids. Germline CDR1 is LGHNA and CDR2 is YNFKEQ. The CDR3 spells CASSQDSGIRTEDFF. CDR3 coding DNA: TGTGCCAGCAGCCAAGATTCAGGGATCCGCACTGAAGATTTCTTT.

V usage is TRBV18 and J usage is TRBJ1-5; TRBD1 matches 7 bases. Germline values: CDR1 KGHSH, CDR2 LQKENI. V dropped 2 bases and J dropped 7; count of bases not matched to a gene: 17. The CDR3 consists of 18 residues. In DNA, the CDR3 is TGTGCCAGCTCACCAGGGGGACAGACCCTCACCTCGAGGCAGCCCCAGCATTTT. Its protein is CASSPGGQTLTSRQPQHF.

V gene TRBV7-9 combines with J gene TRBJ2-5; a possible D gene is TRBD2 (5 bases). The germline V gene encodes CDR1 SEHNR and CDR2 FQNEAQ (reference sequence). This CDR3 has 15 amino acids. Trimming cost V 2 bases and J 5 bases, with 15 bases left between them. The CDR3 loop is CASSLRPQRKETQYF. The CDR3 DNA is TGTGCCAGCAGCTTAAGACCACAGCGGAAGGAGACCCAGTACTTC. Based on the CDR3 plus reference TRBV7-9 and TRBJ2-5, the full variable domain is DTGVSQNPRHKITKRGQNVTFRCDPISEHNRLYWYRQTLGQGPEFLTYFQNEAQLEKSRLLSDRFSAERPKGSFSTLEIQRTEQGDSAMYLCASSLRPQRKETQYFGPGTRLLVL.

The genes are TRBV9 and TRBJ1-1, with D maybe TRBD1 (6 bases). Deletions cut 4 bases from V and 5 bases from J, with 18 bases between. The CDR3 extends over 15 amino acids. From germline, CDR1 is SGDLS and CDR2 YYNGEE. CDR3: CASSPGVGGRTEAFF. CDR3 DNA: TGTGCCAGCAGCCCGGGGGTGGGGGGGCGAACTGAAGCTTTCTTT. The full variable domain, with the rest looked up from reference TRBV9 and TRBJ1-1, is DSGVTQTPKHLITATGQRVTLRCSPRSGDLSVYWYQQSLDQGLQFLIQYYNGEERAKGNILERFSAQQFPDLHSELNLSSLELGDSALYFCASSPGVGGRTEAFFGQGTRLTVV.

The V and J genes are TRBV6-1 and TRBJ2-6, with D possibly being TRBD1 (6 bases). In germline, CDR1 is MNHNS, CDR2 SASEGT. The V and J ends lost 7 bases and 0 bases respectively, with 10 bases between them. The CDR3 totals 15 residues. The CDR3 region is CASIPDSSGANVLTF. DNA of the CDR3: TGTGCCAGCATCCCGGACAGCTCTGGGGCCAACGTCCTGACTTTC.

The rearrangement uses TRBV13 and TRBJ2-7; 9 bases match TRBD1. J lost 4 bases, V lost 4 bases, and 11 bases had no gene match. Germline-derived CDR1 and CDR2 are PRHDT and FYEKMQ (reference sequence). This CDR3 has 16 residues. The CDR3 spells CASSSTDRDRAYEQYF. The CDR3 nucleotides read TGTGCCAGCAGCTCGACAGACCGGGACAGGGCGTACGAGCAGTACTTC.

This sequence joins TRBV19 and TRBJ2-7, with TRBD2 matching over 10 bases. Germline CDR1 is LNHDA and CDR2 is SQIVND (reference sequence). The CDR3 has 17 residues. J was trimmed by 0 bases and V by 4 bases; bases with no gene match: 9. CDR3 in amino acids: CASSKSSGRAGSYEQYF. CDR3 nucleotide sequence: TGTGCCAGTAGTAAATCAAGCGGGAGGGCCGGCTCCTACGAGCAGTACTTC.

The rearrangement uses TRBV19 and TRBJ2-5, with 7 bases that match TRBD1. Looked up from germline, CDR1 is LNHDA and CDR2 is SQIVND (reference sequence). The CDR3 loop spans 13 amino acids. With 7 bases clipped from V and 5 bases from J, the junction kept 7 bases outside the gene matches. For the CDR3, the DNA is TGTGCCAGTAAGAGGGACAGATCGGAGACCCAGTACTTC. Translating it yields CASKRDRSETQYF.